Presented here are 18 T cell receptor beta chains from one specimen sequenced in a study of T cells in Graves' hyperthyroidism and ophthalmopathy. RNA transcripts were the template for amplifying TCR beta CDR3 regions. When the TCR CDR3 underwent first-round RT-PCR, the HTBI primer set was used. TCRdb passed the multiplex PCR reads through MiXCR, listing each CDR3 protein once. This table has 300,000 to 450,000 distinct CDR3 sequences, 15% to 17% appearing once. The sequenced sample was blood. All receptors come from a woman in her late teens or twenties with Graves' hyperthyroidism that later progressed to Graves' ophthalmopathy.

This clonotype was picked up many times. The chain recombines TRBV18 with TRBJ2-7; 9 nucleotides match TRBD1. This CDR3 has 14 amino acids. V gave up 4 bases and J gave up 7 bases; unmatched junction bases: 8. Looked up from germline, CDR1 is KGHSH and CDR2 is LQKENI. The CDR3 reads CASSLTQGAREQYF. The CDR3 bases are TGTGCCAGCTCACTGACACAGGGGGCAAGGGAGCAGTACTTC. The full variable domain, completed using reference TRBV18 and TRBJ2-7, is NAGVMQNPRHLVRRRGQEARLRCSPMKGHSHVYWYRQLPEEGLKFMVYLQKENIIDESGMPKERFSAEFPKEGPSILRIQQVVRGDSAAYFCASSLTQGAREQYFGPGTRLTVT.

This clonotype was recorded a few times. The rearrangement links TRBV20-1 to TRBJ1-5; D call uncertain. This CDR3 has 16 amino acids. Germline V gives CDR1 DFQATT, CDR2 SNEGSKA (reference sequence). Trimming removed 0 bases from V and 1 base from J, with 13 bases in between. The CDR3 region has the DNA TGCAGTGCTAGAGATCGAGACGGACTAAGCAATCAGCCCCAGCATTTT. Translation: CSARDRDGLSNQPQHF.

This clonotype has a count of ten or more. The chain has TRBV2 and TRBJ2-6, with D tentatively TRBD2 (6 bases). With 4 bases removed from V and 2 bases from J, the gap between germline ends came to 15 bases. CDR1 and CDR2 (germline): SNHLY, FYNNEI. This CDR3 comprises 17 residues. The CDR3 is CASSGTRGVAGANVLTF. CDR3 DNA sequence: TGTGCCAGCAGTGGGACCCGCGGGGTTGCTGGGGCCAACGTCCTGACTTTC.

The table lists this clonotype with many counts. The chain has TRBV2 and TRBJ1-6; the match to TRBD1 covers 7 bases. There are 16 residues in the CDR3. The J segment lost 5 bases and the V segment lost 4 bases, leaving 8 bases of the junction unmatched. Germline V gene lookup returns CDR1 SNHLY and CDR2 FYNNEI. CDR3 nucleotide sequence: TGTGCCAGCAGTGTACGTTCGGACAGGAATAATTCACCCCTCCACTTT. Residues: CASSVRSDRNNSPLHF.

This clonotype has only a few counts. The V and J genes are TRBV30 and TRBJ1-2; D call uncertain. Trimming pared 0 bases from V and 6 bases from J, leaving 14 bases between. The length of the CDR3 is 14 residues. CDR1 is GTSNPN, CDR2 SVGIG, per germline (reference sequence). CDR3 bases: TGTGCCTGGAGTGTACGAGTTAGTATGAATGGCTACACCTTC. It translates to CAWSVRVSMNGYTF.

This clonotype occurred many times. The V and J genes are TRBV7-8 and TRBJ2-4; 9 nucleotides match TRBD2. This CDR3 spans 18 amino acids. The germline gives CDR1 SGHVS, CDR2 FQNEAQ. The ends lost 2 bases at V and 3 bases at J; junction bases unmatched: 11. CDR3 nucleotides: TGTGCCAGCAGCTTACCCCGGAGGCTAGCGGGGTTCAAAAACATTCAGTACTTC. The encoded protein is CASSLPRRLAGFKNIQYF.

This clonotype occurred many times. This chain joins TRBV28 and TRBJ2-1; TRBD2 might be the D (5 bases). CDR1 is MDHEN and CDR2 is SYDVKM in the germline V gene. V lost 2 bases and J 3 bases, leaving 14 bases between the germline ends. This CDR3 contains 16 residues. The CDR3 loop reads CASSLGGEGIYNEQFF. DNA of the CDR3: TGTGCCAGCAGTTTAGGCGGAGAGGGTATCTACAATGAGCAGTTCTTC.

The chain employs TRBV7-6 and TRBJ2-3; D may be TRBD2 (6 bases). The CDR3 is 15 residues long. With 2 bases removed from V and 8 bases from J, the gap between germline ends came to 17 bases. Germline values: CDR1 SGHVS, CDR2 FNYEAQ. The CDR3 loop reads CASSLITGENTTQYF. CDR3 nucleotide sequence: TGTGCCAGCAGCTTAATCACGGGAGAAAATACTACGCAGTATTTT. The variable domain in full, completed from reference TRBV7-6 and TRBJ2-3, reads GAGVSQSPRYKVTKRGQDVALRCDPISGHVSLYWYRQALGQGPEFLTYFNYEAQQDKSGLPNDRFSAERPEGSISTLTIQRTEQRDSAMYRCASSLITGENTTQYFGPGTRLTVL.

V gene TRBV28 combines with J gene TRBJ1-5; no definite D call. V was cut by 4 bases and J by 0 bases, with 7 bases left in between. The CDR3 has 14 residues. Germline V CDR1 and CDR2: MDHEN, SYDVKM. The CDR3 sequence is CASSYGLSNQPQHF. For the CDR3, the DNA is TGTGCCAGCAGTTACGGCCTTAGCAATCAGCCCCAGCATTTT.

Comment on this clonotype: A read error may produce the germline difference seen at one junction end. V is TRBV6-1 and J is TRBJ2-1, with a possible D match to TRBD1 (5 bases). This CDR3 is built from 15 residues. Germline CDR1 MNHNS, CDR2 SASEGT. CDR3 loop: CAGSPTVVSYNEQFF. In nucleotides, the CDR3 is TGTGCCGGCAGCCCGACAGTAGTCTCCTACAATGAGCAGTTCTTC.

The V gene is TRBV18, the J gene TRBJ2-7; 10 nucleotides agree with TRBD1. Unmatched junction bases numbered 16, after V lost 3 bases and J lost 5 bases. The CDR3 is 18 amino acids. Germline V lookup: CDR1 KGHSH, CDR2 LQKENI. The CDR3 sequence: CASSPNPFVGTGEHEQYF. The DNA of the CDR3 is TGTGCCAGCTCACCGAATCCGTTCGTTGGGACAGGGGAACACGAGCAGTACTTC. Based on the CDR3 plus reference TRBV18 and TRBJ2-7, the full variable domain is NAGVMQNPRHLVRRRGQEARLRCSPMKGHSHVYWYRQLPEEGLKFMVYLQKENIIDESGMPKERFSAEFPKEGPSILRIQQVVRGDSAAYFCASSPNPFVGTGEHEQYFGPGTRLTVT.

In its sample, this clonotype was seen many times. The rearrangement joins TRBV2 to TRBJ2-5; 8 nucleotides agree with TRBD2. The CDR3 extends over 15 amino acids. CDR1 is SNHLY and CDR2 is FYNNEI in the germline V gene. The J segment lost 5 bases and the V segment lost 7 bases, leaving 12 bases of the junction unmatched. Written as DNA, the CDR3 is TGTGCCAGCAACCCGGCTAGCGGGTTGGGGGAGACCCAGTACTTC. As protein: CASNPASGLGETQYF.

A note on this clonotype: This may arise from a read error, as a much more abundant clone is one base away. This rearrangement joins TRBV28 to TRBJ2-5, with D possibly being TRBD1 (6 bases). The CDR3 is 12 residues long. Per germline, CDR1 MDHEN and CDR2 SYDVKM. CDR3 bases: TGTGTCAGCAGCCAGGGGAAAGAGACCCAGTACTTC. Amino acids: CVSSQGKETQYF.

Remarks on this clonotype: The junction and the germline gene differ at one end; a read error may be behind it. The V call is TRBV3-1, the J call TRBJ2-7; D is possibly TRBD2 (5 bases). CDR3 size: 12 residues. Germline values: CDR1 LGHDT, CDR2 YNNKEL (reference sequence). The CDR3 here is CASSHRGYEPYF. CDR3 coding DNA: TGTGCCAGCAGCCATCGGGGATACGAGCCGTACTTC.

The chain employs TRBV4-3 and TRBJ2-5; D remains ambiguous. CDR3 size: 15 residues. The V end was cut by 0 bases, the J end by 0 bases, with 8 bases between. From germline, CDR1 is LGHNA and CDR2 YSLEER. The chain's CDR3 is CASSQDGDYQETQYF. CDR3 sequence (DNA): TGCGCCAGCAGCCAAGACGGAGACTACCAAGAGACCCAGTACTTC.

The V and J genes are TRBV25-1 and TRBJ1-4; D is uncertain. V lost 4 bases, J lost 0 bases, and 6 bases lay in between. The germline CDR1 and CDR2 sequences are MGHDK and SYGVNS. The CDR3 is made up of 14 amino acids. CDR3 nucleotide sequence: TGTGCCAGCAGTGTGACTGCAACTAATGAAAAACTGTTTTTT. As protein: CASSVTATNEKLFF.

This clonotype appeared once. The rearrangement links TRBV19 to TRBJ1-1; 8 bases line up with TRBD1. Trimming took 7 bases from V and 0 from J; bases not matched to a gene: 7. Per the germline V gene, CDR1 is LNHDA and CDR2 is SQIVND (reference sequence). This CDR3 contains 15 residues. DNA of the CDR3: TGTGCCAGTACCATGGACAGGGTGATGAACACTGAAGCTTTCTTT. The encoded protein is CASTMDRVMNTEAFF.

This clonotype was detected a few times. The chain couples TRBV20-1 to TRBJ1-5; 10 bases fit TRBD1. Germline CDR1 is DFQATT and CDR2 is SNEGSKA (reference sequence). The length of the CDR3 is 13 residues. The trim removed 5 bases at V and 6 bases at J, leaving 4 bases unmatched. CDR3 in amino acids: CSAGQGVGQPQHF. Here the CDR3 DNA reads TGCAGTGCTGGACAGGGGGTGGGTCAGCCCCAGCATTTT.